The clone carrying this TCR beta chain was seen a few times. Its antigen is undetermined. The sample originates from a study of response to subunit inactivated influenza vaccine. General study points: It was the authors' suggestion that each seasonal influenza vaccination recruits few new T cells.

CDR1 is MNHNS, CDR2 SASEGT, per germline. The CDR3 runs 14 residues. The V end was cut by 3 bases, the J end by 2 bases, with 8 bases between. Each CDR3 protein gets one entry after TCRdb re-called the RT-PCR reads with MiXCR. The data contain fewer than 550,000 distinct CDR3 sequences, roughly 27% of them singletons. This TCR came from a man in his forties or fifties who received an inactivated influenza vaccine. The material sequenced was CD4+ T cells sorted from PBMCs, taken 5 to 6 days after vaccination. V gene TRBV6-1 combines with J gene TRBJ1-5; a weak D match, TRBD1 (5 bases). The CDR3 loop reads CASSDQGRNQPQHF. The CDR3 bases are TGTGCCAGCAGTGACCAGGGTCGCAATCAGCCCCAGCATTTT.